These 8 T cell receptor beta chains came from one sample sequenced in a study of blood T cell repertoires in COVID-19. Clones were read by immunoSEQ multiplex PCR, and TCRdb kept only the in-frame ones, dropping some. The sample holds around 400,000 clones, around 87% seen once. The material sequenced was peripheral blood. The receptor source for this set is a woman aged 60-75 years with COVID-19, enrolled during active disease.

The rearrangement links TRBV6-6 to TRBJ1-1, with TRBD1 identical over 9 bases. The germline gives CDR1 MNHNY, CDR2 SVGAGI (reference sequence). Germline trimming cut 0 bases from V and 6 bases from J; bases unmatched to any gene: 5. The CDR3 consists of 15 residues. CDR3 bases: TGTGCCAGCAGTTACTCGTCGGGACAGGGCGCTGAAGCTTTCTTT. It encodes CASSYSSGQGAEAFF.

CDR3 sequence: CASMRTGDTGELFF. CDR3 coding DNA: TGTGCCAGCATGAGGACAGGGGACACCGGGGAGCTGTTTTTT. V is TRBV9 and J is TRBJ2-2; 9 bases line up with TRBD1. This CDR3 is built from 14 residues. The V gene end was trimmed by 6 bases and the J gene end by 3 bases; junction bases not matched to a gene: 3. Germline V gene lookup returns CDR1 SGDLS and CDR2 YYNGEE.

The chain joins TRBV6-1 to TRBJ2-7, with TRBD1 identical over 7 bases. The V segment lost 4 bases and the J segment 2 bases; nucleotides outside the gene matches: 11. CDR1 is MNHNS and CDR2 is SASEGT in the germline V gene. The CDR3 has 16 residues. Here the CDR3 reads CASSATGTASTYEQYF. The CDR3 DNA reads TGTGCCAGCAGTGCCACCGGGACAGCGAGTACCTACGAGCAGTACTTC.

The chain employs TRBV9 and TRBJ1-2, with D perhaps matching TRBD1 (5 bases). CDR1 and CDR2 (germline): SGDLS, YYNGEE. CDR3 size: 14 residues. V was pared by 3 bases and J by 4 bases, with 13 bases between. CDR3 sequence: CASSEGVGVYGYTF. In DNA, the CDR3 is TGTGCCAGCAGCGAGGGCGTAGGGGTCTATGGCTACACCTTC.

This chain connects TRBV20-1 to TRBJ1-2, with 8 bases that match TRBD1. From germline, CDR1 is DFQATT and CDR2 SNEGSKA (reference sequence). The CDR3 length is 11 residues. Germline trimming cut 6 bases from V and 14 bases from J; bases unmatched to any gene: 11. CDR3 protein: CSAQRLDRVTF. In nucleotides, the CDR3 is TGCAGTGCCCAGAGATTGGACAGGGTGACCTTC.

The chain uses TRBV7-2 and TRBJ1-2; 8 nucleotides match TRBD1. Unmatched junction bases numbered 5, after V lost 3 bases and J lost 2 bases. This CDR3 spans 15 amino acids. Germline V CDR1 and CDR2: SGHTA, FQGNSA. CDR3: CASSLDRVGNYGYTF. The CDR3 nucleotides read TGTGCCAGCAGCTTGGACAGGGTGGGGAACTATGGCTACACCTTC.

The chain couples TRBV2 to TRBJ1-4; D unclear. There are 15 residues in the CDR3. In germline, CDR1 is SNHLY, CDR2 FYNNEI. V shed 6 bases and J shed 4 bases, with 15 bases lying between them. The CDR3 sequence: CASSLLDRSNEKLFF. The CDR3 DNA follows: TGTGCCAGCAGCCTTTTAGACCGGAGTAATGAAAAACTGTTTTTT.

The chain employs TRBV12-3 or TRBV12-4 and TRBJ1-5; D remains unclear. V gave up 7 bases and J gave up 0 bases, with 4 bases separating them. This CDR3 is built from 12 residues. CDR3 sequence (DNA): TGTGCCAGCACCCGTAGCAATCAGCCCCAGCATTTT. It specifies CASTRSNQPQHF.